One sample yielded the 18 T cell receptor beta chains listed below, sequenced in a study of blood T cells in healthy people across ages. The second PCR ran roughly 6 to 11 cycles with a sample-barcoded 5' primer and J-beta primers. TCRdb reprocessed the 5' RACE reads via MiXCR and lists one record per CDR3 protein. The sample holds about 1.5 million distinct CDR3 sequences, around 40% seen once. Sequenced: blood. These receptors came from a woman aged 18-29 years in good health.

This clonotype was seen ten or more times. The chain is built from TRBV27 and TRBJ1-2, with D tentatively TRBD1 (6 bases). In germline, CDR1 is MNHEY, CDR2 SMNVEV (reference sequence). This CDR3 contains 14 residues. V dropped 6 bases and J dropped 5 bases, with 16 bases sitting between them. CDR3 DNA: TGTGCCAGCAGCCCGCGGGGAGGGGGATATGGCTACACCTTC. Its protein is CASSPRGGGYGYTF.

V gene TRBV5-1 combines with J gene TRBJ1-1; D remains ambiguous. This CDR3 contains 13 residues. Trimming took 4 bases from V and 4 from J, leaving 11 bases between them. The V gene's germline CDR1 is SGHRS and CDR2 YFSETQ. CDR3 in amino acids: CASSPSYSTEAFF. The CDR3 DNA reads TGCGCCAGCAGCCCGTCCTATAGCACTGAAGCTTTCTTT. The whole variable domain, filled in from reference TRBV5-1 and TRBJ1-1, reads KAGVTQTPRYLIKTRGQQVTLSCSPISGHRSVSWYQQTPGQGLQFLFEYFSETQRNKGNFPGRFSGRQFSNSRSEMNVSTLELGDSALYLCASSPSYSTEAFFGQGTRLTVV.

This clonotype was observed once. The chain has TRBV28 and TRBJ2-3, with D possibly matching TRBD2 (7 bases). V lost 2 bases to trimming and J lost 2 bases, with 14 bases between them. CDR1 and CDR2 from the germline V gene are MDHEN and SYDVKM. The CDR3 sequence is 16 residues long. DNA of the CDR3: TGTGCCAGCAGTTTAGGGGCAGCGGGACACACAGATACGCAGTATTTT. Residues: CASSLGAAGHTDTQYF.

V usage is TRBV20-1 and J usage is TRBJ1-1; D remains unclear. CDR1 is DFQATT, CDR2 SNEGSKA, per germline (reference sequence). Trimming removed 1 base from V and 5 bases from J, with 11 bases in between. The CDR3 extends over 13 amino acids. CDR3 coding DNA: TGCAGTGCTAGAGCCCCGGTGGGGACTGAAGCTTTCTTT. Residues: CSARAPVGTEAFF.

This sequence joins TRBV4-1 and TRBJ1-1, with 9 nucleotides matching TRBD1. Germline-derived CDR1 and CDR2 are MGHRA and YSYEKL. The CDR3 has 17 amino acids. Losses at the gene ends were 3 bases for V and 0 bases for J; bases not matched to a gene: 8. The CDR3 protein is CASSHGQGNLVNTEAFF. In nucleotides, the CDR3 is TGCGCCAGCAGCCACGGACAGGGGAATCTGGTGAACACTGAAGCTTTCTTT.

In its sample, this clonotype was seen a few times. The chain links TRBV28 to TRBJ1-2; 7 bases agree with TRBD1. Trimming removed 5 bases from V and 8 bases from J; junction bases left unmatched: 5. This CDR3 is 12 amino acids long. Germline V gene sequence: CDR1 MDHEN, CDR2 SYDVKM. The CDR3 is CASSGTGAGYTF. For the CDR3, the DNA is TGTGCCAGCAGTGGTACAGGGGCGGGCTACACCTTC.

The rearrangement uses TRBV28 and TRBJ1-1, with 8 bases matching TRBD1. Germline CDR1 is MDHEN and CDR2 is SYDVKM. Trimming took 3 bases from V and 3 from J; bases not matched to a gene: 9. The CDR3 covers 16 residues. The CDR3 loop reads CASSLYSGGKDTEAFF. The CDR3 bases are TGTGCCAGCAGTTTGTACTCAGGGGGCAAAGACACTGAAGCTTTCTTT.

The V gene is TRBV7-9, the J gene TRBJ2-5; a possible D gene is TRBD1 (5 bases). The germline CDR1 and CDR2 sequences are SEHNR and FQNEAQ (reference sequence). The CDR3 contains 12 residues. The germline V and J ends were trimmed by 7 bases and 2 bases, with 8 bases remaining between them. The CDR3 DNA is TGTGCCAGCAAGGGGTCACAAGAGACCCAGTACTTC. Amino acid sequence: CASKGSQETQYF. The variable domain in full, completed from reference TRBV7-9 and TRBJ2-5, reads DTGVSQNPRHKITKRGQNVTFRCDPISEHNRLYWYRQTLGQGPEFLTYFQNEAQLEKSRLLSDRFSAERPKGSFSTLEIQRTEQGDSAMYLCASKGSQETQYFGPGTRLLVL.

This chain links TRBV6-5 with TRBJ2-3, with 14 bases lining up with TRBD2. The germline V gene has CDR1 MNHEY and CDR2 SVGAGI. The CDR3 is 16 amino acids. Trimming cost V 2 bases and J 4 bases; bases outside gene matches: 2. The CDR3 bases are TGTGCCAGCAGTTACGGACTAGCGGGAGGTTCAGATACGCAGTATTTT. Amino acid sequence: CASSYGLAGGSDTQYF.

This clonotype was seen a handful of times. V and J are TRBV5-1 and TRBJ2-1, with a possible D match to TRBD1 (5 bases). Germline assignment: CDR1 SGHRS and CDR2 YFSETQ. V was shortened by 0 bases and J by 5 bases, with 6 bases between the two germline ends. This CDR3 has 13 residues. CDR3 in DNA: TGCGCCAGCAGCTTGGCAGGGCACAATGAGCAGTTCTTC. Amino acids: CASSLAGHNEQFF.

This chain joins TRBV7-2 and TRBJ2-1; a possible D gene is TRBD2 (5 bases). The germline CDR1 and CDR2 sequences are SGHTA and FQGNSA. The CDR3 length is 15 residues. The V end lost 2 bases, the J end lost 4 bases, and 12 bases lay between the germline ends. CDR3 protein: CASSLTGILYNEQFF. CDR3 coding DNA: TGTGCCAGCAGCTTAACGGGGATCTTATACAATGAGCAGTTCTTC.

This chain connects TRBV6-2 or TRBV6-3 to TRBJ2-7; 11 positions match TRBD2. This CDR3 is built from 14 residues. CDR1 is MNHEY and CDR2 is SVGEGT in the germline V gene. Trimming at V came to 5 bases and at J to 3 bases, leaving 3 bases not matched to a gene. The CDR3 is CASSRLAGLYEQYF. The CDR3 DNA is TGTGCCAGCAGTCGACTAGCGGGGCTCTACGAGCAGTACTTC.

The chain carries TRBV5-1 and TRBJ2-7, with D tentatively TRBD1 (6 bases). The V and J ends lost 6 bases and 7 bases respectively, with 17 bases between them. Germline values: CDR1 SGHRS, CDR2 YFSETQ. This CDR3 spans 13 amino acids. CDR3 loop: CASTSRGGNEQYF. In nucleotides, the CDR3 is TGCGCCAGCACGAGCAGGGGTGGGAATGAGCAGTACTTC. The full variable domain, its missing parts supplied by reference TRBV5-1 and TRBJ2-7, is KAGVTQTPRYLIKTRGQQVTLSCSPISGHRSVSWYQQTPGQGLQFLFEYFSETQRNKGNFPGRFSGRQFSNSRSEMNVSTLELGDSALYLCASTSRGGNEQYFGPGTRLTVT.

The rearrangement uses TRBV20-1 and TRBJ2-7; 9 positions match TRBD2. Germline values: CDR1 DFQATT, CDR2 SNEGSKA (reference sequence). V was clipped by 7 bases and J by 0 bases; unmatched bases: 10. The CDR3 is 15 residues long. Here the CDR3 DNA reads TGCAGTGTTCCGTTAAGCGGGAGGAGCTCCTACGAGCAGTACTTC. Protein: CSVPLSGRSSYEQYF.

The chain combines TRBV3-1 with TRBJ1-6; D is possibly TRBD1 (6 bases). CDR3 length equals 16 residues. CDR1 is LGHDT, CDR2 YNNKEL, per germline (reference sequence). Trimming left V 0 bases short and J 4 bases short, with 10 bases between. CDR3 region: CASSQDGQQYNSPLHF. In DNA, the CDR3 is TGTGCCAGCAGCCAAGACGGACAGCAATATAATTCACCCCTCCACTTT.

This chain joins TRBV25-1 and TRBJ1-2, with D possibly matching TRBD1 (5 bases). Between the trimmed V and J ends, which lost 2 bases and 2 bases, there was a span of 9 bases. Germline V gene sequence: CDR1 MGHDK, CDR2 SYGVNS. This CDR3 comprises 14 residues. CDR3 amino acids: CASSESRQNYGYTF. CDR3 in DNA: TGTGCCAGCAGTGAAAGTCGACAGAACTATGGCTACACCTTC.

The chain couples TRBV14 to TRBJ2-5; D could derive from TRBD1 or TRBD2 (5 bases each). The CDR3 contains 15 residues. CDR1 SGHDN and CDR2 FVKESK come from the germline V gene. The V and J ends lost 1 base and 2 bases respectively, with 11 bases between them. The CDR3 sequence: CASSQAWDGQETQYF. As DNA, the CDR3 is TGTGCCAGCAGCCAAGCTTGGGACGGACAAGAGACCCAGTACTTC.

The chain combines TRBV6-2 or TRBV6-3 with TRBJ1-2; TRBD1 matches 9 bases. Losses at the gene ends were 4 bases for V and 7 bases for J; bases not matched to a gene: 13. There are 16 residues in the CDR3. From germline, CDR1 is MNHEY and CDR2 SVGEGT. CDR3 protein: CASSSQKQGARSGYTF. DNA of the CDR3: TGTGCCAGCAGTTCCCAAAAACAGGGGGCCCGATCTGGCTACACCTTC.